Below are 12 T cell receptor beta chains sequenced from a single sample in a study of cytomegalovirus exposure and HLA in healthy donors (dated by TCRdb to the late 2010s). Library generation was performed with the immunoSEQ multiplex PCR assay. For the multiplex PCR, a mixture combining 60 forward primers for TCR Vbeta segments and 13 reverse primers for TCR Jbeta segments was used. TCRdb's version of the immuneACCESS table is confined to in-frame rearrangements and falls short of the full clone set. An unresolved V gene accounts for under half of the shortfall where checked; the remainder is of unknown origin. The sample's records list tens of thousands of clones. The ten largest clones capture approximately 4% of the sample. Sample: PBMCs. The receptors here all came from a woman under 30 in good health and CMV-seronegative.

This sequence joins TRBV9 and TRBJ2-3, with a possible D match to TRBD1 (6 bases). The CDR3 loop spans 17 amino acids. The germline V gene has CDR1 SGDLS and CDR2 YYNGEE. Trimming stripped 4 bases from V and 2 bases from J, with 20 bases between. CDR3 residues: CASSTPRQETYTDTQYF. CDR3 in DNA: TGTGCCAGCAGCACCCCCCGACAGGAGACCTACACAGATACGCAGTATTTT. The full variable domain, completed using reference TRBV9 and TRBJ2-3, is DSGVTQTPKHLITATGQRVTLRCSPRSGDLSVYWYQQSLDQGLQFLIQYYNGEERAKGNILERFSAQQFPDLHSELNLSSLELGDSALYFCASSTPRQETYTDTQYFGPGTRLTVL.

This chain connects TRBV25-1 to TRBJ2-7; D is unclear. This CDR3 has 13 amino acids. Germline CDR1 reads MGHDK; CDR2 reads SYGVNS. With 7 bases removed from V and 2 bases from J, the gap between germline ends came to 12 bases. CDR3 nucleotide sequence: TGTGCCAGCACCGAATCCGGAGCCTACGAGCAGTACTTC. Translated, it gives CASTESGAYEQYF.

This chain connects TRBV25-1 to TRBJ1-2; D is unclear. Trimming took 3 bases from V and 3 from J, leaving 5 bases between them. The CDR3 sequence is 12 residues long. The germline V gene has CDR1 MGHDK and CDR2 SYGVNS. CDR3 loop: CASSDADYGYTF. The DNA for the CDR3 is TGTGCCAGCAGTGACGCAGACTATGGCTACACCTTC.

The chain employs TRBV30 and TRBJ1-6, with TRBD1 matching over 8 bases. The trim removed 3 bases at V and 7 bases at J, leaving 5 bases unmatched. The CDR3 spans 14 residues. Germline lookup yields CDR1 GTSNPN and CDR2 SVGIG (reference sequence). The CDR3 is CAWRIPGGNSPLHF. CDR3 bases: TGTGCCTGGAGGATACCAGGGGGCAATTCACCCCTCCACTTT. The variable domain in full, completed from reference TRBV30 and TRBJ1-6, reads SQTIHQWPATLVQPVGSPLSLECTVEGTSNPNLYWYRQAAGRGLQLLFYSVGIGQISSEVPQNLSASRPQDRQFILSSKKLLLSDSGFYLCAWRIPGGNSPLHFGNGTRLTVT.

V and J are TRBV9 and TRBJ1-6; 7 nucleotides align to TRBD1. Germline V gene lookup returns CDR1 SGDLS and CDR2 YYNGEE. The CDR3 spans 16 residues. V shed 3 bases, J shed 2 bases, and the junction held 5 bases outside the gene matches. The chain's CDR3 is CASSARQGAYNSPLHF. DNA for the CDR3: TGTGCCAGCAGCGCCAGACAGGGCGCCTATAATTCACCCCTCCACTTT.

The V call is TRBV30, the J call TRBJ2-1, with D perhaps TRBD1 (6 bases). The CDR3 loop spans 14 amino acids. V was pared by 3 bases and J by 11 bases, with 20 bases between. Germline CDR1 GTSNPN, CDR2 SVGIG (reference sequence). CDR3 DNA: TGTGCCTGGAGCCAGAAACCCGAAGGGGGTCAGCAGTTCTTC. Protein: CAWSQKPEGGQQFF.

J is TRBJ1-1 and V is TRBV6-1; D is perhaps TRBD1 (5 bases). The germline V gene encodes CDR1 MNHNS and CDR2 SASEGT. The CDR3 sequence is 13 residues long. The V end was cut by 6 bases, the J end by 2 bases, with 10 bases between. CDR3 in amino acids: CASSPGGNTEAFF. CDR3 coding DNA: TGTGCCAGCAGCCCCGGGGGTAACACTGAAGCTTTCTTT.

The chain links TRBV5-1 to TRBJ1-3; the D gene is possibly TRBD1 (5 bases). Germline values: CDR1 SGHRS, CDR2 YFSETQ. The CDR3 has 13 amino acids. The V gene lost 0 bases and the J gene lost 4 bases, with 5 bases spanning the gap. CDR3 DNA: TGCGCCAGCAGCTTGGAGGGGGGAAACACCATATATTTT. Translating it yields CASSLEGGNTIYF.

The DNA of the CDR3 is TGTGCCAGCGTAGTAAAAGGCGGCACTGAAGCTTTCTTT. Translated: CASVVKGGTEAFF. V usage is TRBV6-6 and J usage is TRBJ1-1; D ambiguous. Germline CDR1 is MNHNY and CDR2 is SVGAGI (reference sequence). V was clipped by 8 bases and J by 4 bases, with 14 bases between them. The CDR3 is 13 amino acids.

J is TRBJ2-7 and V is TRBV4-1; TRBD1 aligns across 10 bases. Trimming cost V 3 bases and J 2 bases; bases outside gene matches: 1. The CDR3 runs to 14 residues. CDR1 MGHRA and CDR2 YSYEKL come from the germline V gene. The CDR3 here is CASSQDRGAYEQYF. The CDR3 bases are TGCGCCAGCAGCCAGGACAGGGGGGCCTACGAGCAGTACTTC.

The CDR3 loop is CASSELARTGELFF. Written as DNA, the CDR3 is TGTGCCAGCAGTGAACTAGCGCGCACCGGGGAGCTGTTTTTT. J is TRBJ2-2 and V is TRBV6-4; 7 bases are shared with TRBD2. In germline, CDR1 is MRHNA, CDR2 SNTAGT. This CDR3 comprises 14 residues. The junction had 2 bases not matched to a gene; V was cut back by 3 bases and J by 4 bases.

This chain links TRBV30 with TRBJ1-2, with 7 bases fitting TRBD1. V trimming: 5 bases; J trimming: 4 bases; junction bases outside the gene matches: 10. Germline V lookup: CDR1 GTSNPN, CDR2 SVGIG (reference sequence). The CDR3 extends over 14 amino acids. CDR3 bases: TGTGCCTGGGCCCGACAGGGAGAATTCTATGGCTACACCTTC. It encodes CAWARQGEFYGYTF.